The TCR beta chain under discussion was sequenced for a study of blood T cells in healthy people across ages. Study-wide points: Diversity figures based on one million T cells were deemed too low. PBMCs that were unsorted prevented a conclusive naive versus antigen-experienced comparison.

Primers used in a second PCR of about 6 to 12 cycles were a sample-barcoded 5' primer and a J-beta primer mix. Every cDNA molecule bore a tag from a template-switch adaptor containing 12 random nucleotides. TCRdb re-called the 5' RACE reads with MiXCR, one entry per CDR3 protein. The data show over 1,500,000 distinct CDR3 sequences, approximately 50% seen once. Peripheral blood was drawn, about 9.1 milliliters per donor. V lost 6 bases to trimming and J lost 7 bases, with 8 bases between them. Germline lookup yields CDR1 SEHNR and CDR2 FQNEAQ (reference sequence). This CDR3 region has 11 residues. This clonotype has only a few counts. The antigen is not known.

This rearrangement joins TRBV7-9 to TRBJ2-3; D not resolved. The clonotype was recovered from a woman in her thirties or forties in good health. Sequenced sample: blood. The CDR3 DNA reads TGTGCCAGCAGGATCTTTTATACGCAGTATTTT. Its translation: CASRIFYTQYF. Based on the CDR3 plus reference TRBV7-9 and TRBJ2-3, the full variable domain is DTGVSQNPRHKITKRGQNVTFRCDPISEHNRLYWYRQTLGQGPEFLTYFQNEAQLEKSRLLSDRFSAERPKGSFSTLEIQRTEQGDSAMYLCASRIFYTQYFGPGTRLTVL.